This TCR beta chain was identified in a study of cytomegalovirus exposure and HLA in healthy donors (dated by TCRdb to about 2017). Regarding the complete study: An earlier analysis of roughly 610 of the donors reported about 280 Gb of sequence data and around 110 million unique TCR beta sequences obtained from roughly 180 million T cells. To decide whether each TCR beta V gene segment behaved as functional or pseudogenic, an earlier analysis of 587 of the donors relied on high-throughput TCR beta sequencing. The study combined high-throughput TCR immunosequencing, statistical association of individual TCRs with disease status, and machine learning to predict cytomegalovirus infection status. The study used immunosequencing to profile the T cell repertoires of some 600 subjects and linked those repertoires to cytomegalovirus serostatus. An early release that covered fewer than 800 HLA-typed donors contained approximately 300 gigabases of sequencing data and about 93 million unique TCR sequences. About 5 DR-DQ haplotypes were handled as single units for association and clustering, since linkage in the cohort was strong. Among almost 400 genotyped donors of the cohort, an average of around 240,000 unique TCR beta nucleotide sequences were sequenced per donor, roughly 20% of them non-productive. The study aimed to test whether cataloging public T cell receptors could reveal signatures of past pathogen exposure. Genome-wide SNP genotypes for about 65% of the roughly 670 donors were used in a later genetic analysis, which treated that subset as a discovery cohort. Donor age, sex, ethnicity and CMV serostatus were compiled alongside the repertoire data. In addition to the first cohort of 650 to 750 subjects, a separate validation cohort of some 120 different subjects was used. Typing coverage differed by locus: A, B, C, DRB1 and DQB1 were typed in about 629-640 donors, DQA1 in about 510, DPA1 in approximately 610, and DPB1 in 472. A later analysis re-analyzed previously published TCR beta repertoires from roughly 600 donors and added high-resolution HLA genotyping to study TCR occurrence patterns. Among the roughly 410 genotyped donors, around 81% belonged to the genetic ancestry cluster associated with self-reported Caucasian donors. All discovery cohort repertoires had been generated using a single sequencing platform. Class I and class II HLA loci were covered by the typing at four-digit resolution. Rather than drawing on any new phenotypic data, the later analysis identified candidate immune exposures from TCR beta sequences and the way those sequences occurred across donors.

The cohort consisted of some 730 healthy bone marrow donors. Cohort members were all nominally healthy when sampled, although unrecorded immune exposures were likely present. The donor tested CMV seropositive and was one of the 289 seropositive cohort members. Each donor provided a peripheral blood sample, and peripheral blood mononuclear cells were used for TCR beta sequencing. Genomic DNA was extracted from the blood cell samples with the Qiagen DNeasy Blood Extraction Kit. A note on this clone: It has no known antigen specificity. No much larger clone exists at a distance of one base, and base qualities are not known.

Libraries were constructed by the immunoSEQ multiplex PCR assay. For the multiplex PCR, a mixture combining 60 forward primers for TCR Vbeta segments and 13 reverse primers for TCR Jbeta segments was used. The CDR3 region of rearranged TCR beta genes was amplified from genomic DNA by a multiplex PCR assay. Amplified TCR beta libraries were sequenced as 87-base-pair reads on the Illumina HiSeq System. The study's processing was this. A later analysis tallied about 77 million unique TCR beta chains across the 666 repertoires, and approximately 11 million of those chains were shared by two or more donors. Raw reads were error-corrected and collapsed into unique sequences with a nearest-neighbor algorithm that merged closely related sequences to remove PCR and sequencing errors. V, D and J gene segments were assigned by aligning CDR3 sequences to IMGT reference sequences. For a sequence to be retained, a match of at least six nucleotides was required to both a V gene segment and a J gene segment. Rearrangements were called productive when the CDR3 lacked stop codons and stayed in frame with V and J; all others were non-productive. CDR3 was defined by IMGT convention, running from the second conserved V-encoded cysteine to the conserved J-encoded phenylalanine. In an earlier analysis of some 550 of the donors, sequences lacking an unambiguous match to a single V gene segment were excluded. An earlier analysis of several hundred of the donors called V segments functional above 56.7% productive rearrangements and segregating when the between-donor standard deviation exceeded 5%. A statistical classification framework was built to diagnose cytomegalovirus status from the catalog of TCR beta chain sequences. In a later analysis, V and J genes were assigned by comparing TCR nucleotide sequences against IMGT/GENE-DB human TR gene sequences. A later analysis assigned CDR3 sequences and most-parsimonious VDJ recombination scenarios with the TCRdist pipeline. A later analysis defined each TCR beta chain by its CDR3 amino acid sequence plus V-gene family, and excluded reads lacking a unique V-gene family. A later analysis removed 550 to 650 highly shared, low-generation-probability nucleotide sequences to deal with suspected cross-contamination and a sequencing artifact. For each public chain, a later analysis derived a clonal expansion index from normalized ranks of inferred template counts within each repertoire. In a later analysis, generation probabilities were computed with a VDJ recombination model fitted to out-of-frame rearrangements, and the resulting probabilities were checked against IGoR. A later analysis scored TCR-TCR, TCR-HLA and TCR-CMV co-occurrence with hypergeometric tests, applying a repertoire-size bias correction to TCR pairs. In a later analysis, false discovery rates were estimated by permuting HLA or CMV assignments 20 times. In a later analysis, co-occurring TCRs were grouped using DBSCAN, with TCRdist sequence similarity added in when clustering inside HLA-allele-positive subsets. Co-occurrence clustering excluded repertoires with fewer than 30,000 or more than 120,000 public chains, plus five with anomalous nucleotide sharing. The table was pulled from immuneACCESS by TCRdb, which kept in-frame rearrangements only. Such tables lose some clones; where checked, under half of the loss comes from unresolved V genes, and the rest has no known cause. The V and J calls and the clone size are those of that table, but D and trimming were determined from the DNA. The table for this sample lists 140,000 to 150,000 clones; about 71% of them were counted only once. 2.1% of the sample is taken by the ten largest.

Here is what the overall study found, with its caveats: In a later genetic analysis, fewer N-insertions in productive TCRs were reported among donors in an Asian-associated ancestry cluster than the roughly 640-donor mean. Correlated functional status among segregating V segments might reflect linkage disequilibrium, but an unknown experimental factor could not be ruled out. This cohort had only TCR beta chains sequenced, and the lack of alpha or paired-chain data limited which features could be detected. A total of some 180 TCR beta chains were listed by the study as associated with cytomegalovirus. Broadly in line with IMGT annotations, most TCR beta V segments showed up in productive rearrangements about 87% or about 30% of the time in an earlier analysis of 450 to 600 of the donors. In a later analysis, TCR association rates were found to vary across HLA loci, with the most associated TCRs seen for DRB1 alleles and the fewest for HLA-C alleles. Because counts were too low, seventeen rarely observed V segments, including chromosome 9 orphons, were excluded from the earlier analysis of some 540 of the donors. A later analysis found that most CMV-associated TCR beta chains appeared HLA-restricted, with HLA associations seemingly driven largely by CMV exposure. The presence/absence analyses assumed that sequencing depth was roughly uniform across donors, and that assumption may not be true. A few of the identified cytomegalovirus-associated TCR beta chains were confirmed in vitro to be specific for cytomegalovirus antigens. A further reported finding was that TCR beta sequences accurately predicted the HLA-A and HLA-B alleles for most subjects in the first cohort. Because some donors lacked HLA typing at each locus, the association tests relied only on the typed subset. A later genetic analysis associated a missense DCLRE1C variant with V-gene and J-gene trimming of TCR beta chains, and an independent cohort replicated the association. A cluster of highly shared sequence variants was judged likely to represent a technical artifact of the sequencing pipeline. Several of the top co-occurrence clusters appeared to be linked to parvovirus B19, influenza, CMV and Epstein-Barr virus, according to a later analysis. A later analysis found that HLA-associated TCR beta chains were more clonally expanded and had lower generation probabilities than equally common non-associated chains. It was suggested by the authors that the approach could potentially be generalized to other disease states and immunological phenotypes. Because the 87-base-pair reads could not distinguish some IMGT-functional V segments, including TRBV6-2 and TRBV6-3, those segments were excluded. Cytomegalovirus status was reported to be diagnosed by the classifier with high specificity and sensitivity in both the original and validation cohorts. Immune exposure information for the cohort was limited to CMV serostatus. A later analysis associated 15,000 to 20,000 TCR beta sequences with specific HLA alleles at a false discovery rate of 0.05. While some public TCRs were present in many individuals, most TCR sequences turned up only very rarely across donors. When HLA alleles, especially DR and DQ, strongly co-occurred, attributing TCR associations to individual alleles was difficult.

The CDR3 runs 16 amino acids, cysteine and phenylalanine included. The DNA shown is the 48-base CDR3, in frame from base 1. Compared with germline, V lacks 3 bases and J lacks 1 base; bases without a gene match: 3. CDR1 and CDR2 are drawn from the germline V gene: KGHSH, LQKENI. The sequenced sample consisted of PBMCs. The receptor was derived from a woman aged 55-75 years in good health and CMV-seropositive. The rearranged chain carries TRBV18 and TRBJ2-7; 13 of the junction bases match TRBD2. DNA sequence: TGTGCCAGCTCACCCGGGACTAGCGGGACGTCCTACGAGCAGTACTTC. Translation gives CASSPGTSGTSYEQYF.